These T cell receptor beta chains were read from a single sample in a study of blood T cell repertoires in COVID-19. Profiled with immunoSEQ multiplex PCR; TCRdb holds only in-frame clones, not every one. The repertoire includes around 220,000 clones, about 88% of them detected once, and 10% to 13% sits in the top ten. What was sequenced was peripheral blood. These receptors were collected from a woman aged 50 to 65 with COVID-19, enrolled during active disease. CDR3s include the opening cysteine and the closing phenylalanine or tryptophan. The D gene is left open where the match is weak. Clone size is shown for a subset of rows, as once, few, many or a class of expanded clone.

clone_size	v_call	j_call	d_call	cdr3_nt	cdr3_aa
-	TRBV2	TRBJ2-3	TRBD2	TGTGCCAGGGGGGGGGAGTACACAGATACGCAGTATTTT	CARGGEYTDTQYF
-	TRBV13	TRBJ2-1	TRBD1	TGTGCCAGCAGCTTATTACAGGGGGCCGACAATGAGCAGTTCTTC	CASSLLQGADNEQFF
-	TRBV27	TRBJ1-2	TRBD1	TGTGCCAGCAGTTCAGGGGGTGGACGGTATGGCTACACCTTC	CASSSGGGRYGYTF
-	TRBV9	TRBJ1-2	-	TGTGCCAGCAGCGACCGGGTCCATGGCTACACCTTC	CASSDRVHGYTF
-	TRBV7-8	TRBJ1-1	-	TGTGCCAGCAGCTTAGAAGCTGTGAACACTGAAGCTTTCTTT	CASSLEAVNTEAFF
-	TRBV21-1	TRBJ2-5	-	TGTGCCAGCAGCAAGGGGGACAGGGGGCTGGAGACCCAGTACTTC	CASSKGDRGLETQYF
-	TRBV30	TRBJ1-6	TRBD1	TGTGCCTGGAGTCCGTTACAGGGGACAAATAATTCACCCCTCCACTTT	CAWSPLQGTNNSPLHF
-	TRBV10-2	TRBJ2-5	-	TGCGCCAGCAGTGACCCACTAGTAGGGGAGACCCAGTACTTC	CASSDPLVGETQYF
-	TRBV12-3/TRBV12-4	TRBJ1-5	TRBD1	TGTGCCATAGGGACAGAGTGGCAGCCCCAGCATTTT	CAIGTEWQPQHF
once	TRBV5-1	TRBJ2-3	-	TGCGCCAGCAGCCCCACCTCATCAGGCCGAGATACGCAGTATTTT	CASSPTSSGRDTQYF
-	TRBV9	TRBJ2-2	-	TGTGCCAGCAGCGCCCTGGGGGCGGTGGGGGAGCTGTTTTTT	CASSALGAVGELFF
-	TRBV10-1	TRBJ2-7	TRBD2	TGCGCCAGCAGTGACCTAGCGGGTCTGGGGGAGCAGTACTTC	CASSDLAGLGEQYF
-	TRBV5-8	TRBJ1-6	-	TGTGCCAGCAGCCCTCGGGGTCGGGCGGTTGGATCACCCCTCCACTTT	CASSPRGRAVGSPLHF
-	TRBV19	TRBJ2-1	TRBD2	TGTGCCAGTAGGGGGACTAGCCGGGACAGTGAGCAGTTCTTC	CASRGTSRDSEQFF
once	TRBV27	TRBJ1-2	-	TGTGCCAGCTCTTTGGGCAAATCCTATGGCTACACCTTC	CASSLGKSYGYTF
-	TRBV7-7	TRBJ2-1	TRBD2	TGTGCCAGCAGCTCATCCGAGCGGGGTGAGCAGTTCTTC	CASSSSERGEQFF
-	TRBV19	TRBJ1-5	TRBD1	TGTGCCAGTAGTTCTCGACAGGGGGCCGGGCAGCCCCAGCATTTT	CASSSRQGAGQPQHF
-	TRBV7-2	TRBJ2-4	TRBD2	TGTGCCAGCAGCTTAGGCGGGGGGGCGAACATTCAGTACTTC	CASSLGGGANIQYF
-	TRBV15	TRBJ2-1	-	TGTGCCACCAAGGCGGGGGCGAGTTACAATGAGCAGTTCTTC	CATKAGASYNEQFF
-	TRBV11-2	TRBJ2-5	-	TGTGCCAGCAGCCCCCAGGGTACCCAAGAGACCCAGTACTTC	CASSPQGTQETQYF
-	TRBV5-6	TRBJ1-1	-	TGTGCCAGCAGCCGGTGGGTAGCCGGACTCTCGAACACTGAAGCTTTCTTT	CASSRWVAGLSNTEAFF
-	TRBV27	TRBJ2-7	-	TGTGCCAGCAGTCCCCGGGGGACCCAATACGAGCAGTACTTC	CASSPRGTQYEQYF
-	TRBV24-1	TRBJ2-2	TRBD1	TGTGCCACCAGTGATTTGAAGGGGGCCGCCGGGGAGCTGTTTTTT	CATSDLKGAAGELFF
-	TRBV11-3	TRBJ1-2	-	TGTGCCAGCAGCTTAGAAGGGGAAGCGAGGGGCTACACCTTC	CASSLEGEARGYTF
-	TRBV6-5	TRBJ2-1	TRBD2	TGTGCCAGCAAGCGGGAGGATGAGCAGTTCTTC	CASKREDEQFF